A single T cell receptor (beta chain) is shown here with its context. Its antigen is not known. Produced via immunoSEQ multiplex PCR; TCRdb's table is partial and in-frame only. Among approximately 31,000 clones listed, around four fifths were seen once. This sample was included in a study of T cells in localized non-small cell lung cancer. Overall study results and limits: Sequencing involved a lone tumor region, leaving heterogeneity possible. Clonality peaked in uninvolved adjacent lung rather than tumor.

V dropped 5 bases and J dropped 8; count of bases not matched to a gene: 5. This CDR3 contains 13 residues. Germline V gene data show CDR1 as SGHDN and CDR2 as FVKESK. The rearrangement uses TRBV14 and TRBJ1-4; TRBD1 agrees at 7 bases. Sequenced material: peripheral blood, taken before any cancer treatment. This TCR derives from a male donor aged 60 or over with stage II squamous cell lung carcinoma. Here the CDR3 reads CASSTGEEEKLFF. Here the CDR3 DNA reads TGTGCCAGCAGCACAGGGGAGGAGGAAAAACTGTTTTTT.